The present T cell receptor (beta chain) was sequenced within a study of blood T cell repertoires in COVID-19. On the study more broadly: PBMCs, B-cell-depleted T cells, or T cells provided the cDNA or gDNA that made up the material.

Sequencing was performed with immunoSEQ multiplex PCR; in TCRdb, only in-frame clones are kept and a portion is missing. The table records about 420,000 clones, 80% to 90% of them present only once. Seattle patients were enrolled while actively infected and followed longitudinally. The CDR3 contains 15 residues. The germline gives CDR1 MGHRA, CDR2 YSYEKL. Deletions cut 1 base from V and 5 bases from J, with 11 bases between. This receptor was obtained from a man in his late teens or twenties with COVID-19, enrolled during active disease. This rearrangement joins TRBV4-1 to TRBJ1-4, with D hard to call. Sequences were obtained from peripheral blood. Here the CDR3 reads CASSQVLNRNEKLFF. The CDR3 DNA follows: TGCGCCAGCAGCCAAGTTTTAAACCGGAATGAAAAACTGTTTTTT.